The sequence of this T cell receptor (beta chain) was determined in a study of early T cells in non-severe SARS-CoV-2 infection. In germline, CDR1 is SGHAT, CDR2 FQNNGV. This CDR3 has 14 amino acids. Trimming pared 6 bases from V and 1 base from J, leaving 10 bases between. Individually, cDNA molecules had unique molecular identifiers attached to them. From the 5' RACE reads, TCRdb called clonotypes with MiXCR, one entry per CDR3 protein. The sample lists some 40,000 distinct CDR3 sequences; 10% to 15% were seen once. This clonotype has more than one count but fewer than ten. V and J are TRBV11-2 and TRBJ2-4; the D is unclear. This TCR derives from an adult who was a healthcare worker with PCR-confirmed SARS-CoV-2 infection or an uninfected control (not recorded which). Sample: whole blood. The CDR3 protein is CASRIPEAKNIQYF. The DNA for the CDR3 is TGTGCCAGCAGGATTCCCGAGGCCAAAAACATTCAGTACTTC.